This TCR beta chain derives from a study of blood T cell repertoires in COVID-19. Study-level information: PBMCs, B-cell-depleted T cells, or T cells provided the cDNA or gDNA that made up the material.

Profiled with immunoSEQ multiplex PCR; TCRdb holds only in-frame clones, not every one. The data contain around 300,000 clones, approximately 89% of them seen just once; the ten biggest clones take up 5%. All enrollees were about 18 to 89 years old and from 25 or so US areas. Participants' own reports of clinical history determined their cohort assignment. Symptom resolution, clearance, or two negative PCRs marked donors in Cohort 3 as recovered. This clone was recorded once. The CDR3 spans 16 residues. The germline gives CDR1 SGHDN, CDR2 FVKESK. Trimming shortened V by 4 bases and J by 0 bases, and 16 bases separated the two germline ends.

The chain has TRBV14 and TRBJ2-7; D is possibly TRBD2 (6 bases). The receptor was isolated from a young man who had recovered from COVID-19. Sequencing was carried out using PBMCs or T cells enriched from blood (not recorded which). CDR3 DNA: TGTGCCAGCAGCCCGTCGGGGGTCTCCTCCTCCTACGAGCAGTACTTC. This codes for CASSPSGVSSSYEQYF.